A selection of T cell receptor beta chains follows, all from one sample in a study of T-cell reconstitution after alpha-beta-depleted transplantation in children. TCRdb ran MiXCR on the PCR reads and lists one entry per CDR3 protein. The table shows hundreds of thousands of distinct CDR3 sequences, with under 15% occurring only once. This specimen was PBMCs, taken before TCRalphabeta/CD19-depleted stem cell transplant. These receptors all stem from a girl aged 2 to 9 with congenital amegakaryocytic thrombocytopenia, due to receive a stem cell transplant. CDR3s include the opening cysteine and the closing phenylalanine or tryptophan. A D gene is named only where the DNA matches it firmly. Size values are once, few and many counts, or a class for expanded clones, and some rows have none.

CDR3nt	CDR3aa	v_gene	j_gene	d_gene	abundance	len
TGCGCCAGCAGCAGGGGGAACACTGAAGCTTTCTTT	CASSRGNTEAFF	TRBV5-1	TRBJ1-1	-	many	12
TGTGCCAGCAGTTACTCGGTGGGAACCTTAGAGACCCAGTACTTC	CASSYSVGTLETQYF	TRBV6-5	TRBJ2-5	-	many	15
TGTGCCACCAGCTTCCAAGAGACCCAGTACTTC	CATSFQETQYF	TRBV24-1	TRBJ2-5	-	few	11
TGTGCCAGCAGTACCCAGGACAGGCCCGGGGAGCTGTTTTTT	CASSTQDRPGELFF	TRBV12-3/TRBV12-4	TRBJ2-2	TRBD1	many	14
TGTGCCAGAGGGAGGCCGGGAAACACCGGGGAGCTGTTTTTT	CARGRPGNTGELFF	TRBV7-9	TRBJ2-2	-	few	14
TGCAGTGCCTGGGTGGAGGCCCCGATTTCCTACGAGCAGTACTTC	CSAWVEAPISYEQYF	TRBV20-1	TRBJ2-7	-	few	15
TGCGCCAGCAGTGAGTCGAGAAGCTCTGGGGCCAACGTCCTGACTTTC	CASSESRSSGANVLTF	TRBV10-2	TRBJ2-6	-	few	16
TGTGCCAGCAGTGAGGGGCGGGAGGGAGCAGATACGCAGTATTTT	CASSEGREGADTQYF	TRBV25-1	TRBJ2-3	TRBD2	-	15
TGTGCCAGCCTACAGGGATACAATGAGCAGTTCTTC	CASLQGYNEQFF	TRBV2	TRBJ2-1	-	many	12
TGTGCCAGCAGCGTGAACGGGGGCTACACCTTC	CASSVNGGYTF	TRBV9	TRBJ1-2	-	-	11
TGTGCCAGCAGGGTGGGGGGACAGGAGGGCTACACCTTC	CASRVGGQEGYTF	TRBV12-3/TRBV12-4	TRBJ1-2	TRBD1	many	13
TGCAGTGCTAGACTGACTAGCGGGAGGGCCAGATTTGGAAATGAGCAGTTCTTC	CSARLTSGRARFGNEQFF	TRBV20-1	TRBJ2-1	TRBD2	many	18
TGCAGCGTTCGGCGAGGGACAGCGTCCTACGAGCAGTACTTC	CSVRRGTASYEQYF	TRBV29-1	TRBJ2-7	TRBD1	-	14
TGTGCCAGCAGCTTGGACAGGAGAAATTCACCCCTCCACTTT	CASSLDRRNSPLHF	TRBV7-9	TRBJ1-6	TRBD1	few	14
TGTGCCAGCAGTCAAAGACAGGGTATGGGTGAGCAGTTCTTC	CASSQRQGMGEQFF	TRBV12-3/TRBV12-4	TRBJ2-1	TRBD1	-	14
TGTGCCAGCAGCACTAGAATCGGGGAGCTGTTTTTT	CASSTRIGELFF	TRBV28	TRBJ2-2	-	-	12
TGCGCCAGCAGCGTACTAGCGGGGAAAGCCAAAAACATTCAGTACTTC	CASSVLAGKAKNIQYF	TRBV5-1	TRBJ2-4	TRBD2	few	16
TGCGCCAGCAGCTTGACAGCGGGACAGGATGAGCAGTTCTTC	CASSLTAGQDEQFF	TRBV5-1	TRBJ2-1	-	few	14
TGCGCCAGCAGCTTGGCCCGCGGTCAAGTCGCAGCGAACACCGGGGAGCTGTTTTTT	CASSLARGQVAANTGELFF	TRBV5-1	TRBJ2-2	-	few	19
TGTGCCAGCAGCCCCTCTGGGGGAGCCACAGATACGCAGTATTTT	CASSPSGGATDTQYF	TRBV7-9	TRBJ2-3	-	few	15
TGCAGTGCTAGAGATAGGGGTTATCGAGGGCAGTACTTC	CSARDRGYRGQYF	TRBV20-1	TRBJ2-7	-	few	13
TGTGCCAGTAGTGGTCGGAATCAGCCCCAGCATTTT	CASSGRNQPQHF	TRBV19	TRBJ1-5	-	few	12
TGCAGCGTTGAGGTGACTAGCGGGAGGTTTTCCCAAGAGACCCAGTACTTC	CSVEVTSGRFSQETQYF	TRBV29-1	TRBJ2-5	TRBD2	-	17
TGCAGCGTTGCTAGCGGGGGCACAGATACGCAGTATTTT	CSVASGGTDTQYF	TRBV29-1	TRBJ2-3	TRBD2	-	13